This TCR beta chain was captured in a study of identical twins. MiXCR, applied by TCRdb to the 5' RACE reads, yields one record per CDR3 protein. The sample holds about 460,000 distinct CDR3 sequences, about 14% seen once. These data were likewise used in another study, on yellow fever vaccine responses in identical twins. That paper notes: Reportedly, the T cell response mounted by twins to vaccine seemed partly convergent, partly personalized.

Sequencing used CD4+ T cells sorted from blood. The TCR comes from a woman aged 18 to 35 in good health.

In DNA, the CDR3 is TGTGCCAGTAGTATTGGGGGGCCCGGGCCCCAGCATTTT. Translating gives CASSIGGPGPQHF. This chain joins TRBV19 and TRBJ1-5; the D gene is possibly TRBD1 (6 bases). The CDR3 runs 13 residues. Trimming pared 3 bases from V and 9 bases from J, leaving 12 bases between. From germline, CDR1 is LNHDA and CDR2 SQIVND (reference sequence).